Shown below are 7 T cell receptor beta chains from a single sample sequenced in a study of blood T cell repertoires in COVID-19. This table comes from immunoSEQ multiplex PCR, and its TCRdb copy is limited to in-frame clones, with some not included. The sample has roughly 200,000 clones, under 80% seen once. Sequencing was done on a sample of peripheral blood. Receptors were obtained from a man between 45 and 60 years old who had recovered from COVID-19.

The chain joins TRBV12-3 or TRBV12-4 to TRBJ1-1, with D unresolved. V dropped 10 bases and J dropped 7 bases, with 19 bases sitting between them. The CDR3 length is 13 residues. The CDR3 reads CATRRLAGGEAFF. The CDR3 nucleotides read TGTGCCACCCGGAGGTTGGCTGGAGGTGAAGCTTTCTTT.

This clone has a handful of counts. This sequence joins TRBV4-3 and TRBJ2-7, with 11 positions matching TRBD2. This CDR3 has 15 residues. Germline V lookup: CDR1 LGHNA, CDR2 YSLEER. V was clipped by 1 base and J by 4 bases; unmatched bases: 3. CDR3 protein: CASSQAASGRYEQYF. In DNA, the CDR3 is TGCGCCAGCAGCCAAGCGGCTAGCGGGAGGTACGAGCAGTACTTC.

This clone was recorded only once. The chain recombines TRBV5-1 with TRBJ2-2; D may be TRBD2 (6 bases). The CDR3 has 17 residues. Germline V CDR1 and CDR2: SGHRS, YFSETQ. Trimming stripped 0 bases from V and 7 bases from J, with 19 bases between. The CDR3 region is CASSLAFGASDIGELFF. The CDR3 DNA sequence: TGCGCCAGCAGCTTGGCCTTTGGGGCTAGCGATATCGGGGAGCTGTTTTTT.

This rearrangement joins TRBV7-2 to TRBJ2-2; TRBD2 matches 10 bases. CDR3 length: 17 amino acids. V lost 1 base and J lost 2; bases outside the gene matches: 4. Looked up from germline, CDR1 is SGHTA and CDR2 is FQGNSA. The CDR3 reads CASSLVAGGLNTGELFF. The CDR3 nucleotides are TGTGCCAGCAGCTTAGTAGCGGGAGGACTTAACACCGGGGAGCTGTTTTTT.

This clone was detected only a few times. The chain links TRBV4-3 to TRBJ1-3, with a tentative D call TRBD1 (6 bases). Trimming removed 0 bases at V and 8 bases at J, with 11 bases between. The V gene's germline CDR1 is LGHNA and CDR2 YSLEER. The CDR3 is 14 residues long. Written as DNA, the CDR3 is TGCGCCAGCAGCCAAGAAACAGGGAGATACACCATATATTTT. Its translation: CASSQETGRYTIYF.

The V gene is TRBV7-2, the J gene TRBJ2-7; tentative D call: TRBD2 (6 bases). Deletions cut 5 bases from V and 6 bases from J, with 20 bases between. CDR3 length: 15 residues. Germline values: CDR1 SGHTA, CDR2 FQGNSA. CDR3 sequence: CASSPGVPSFGEQYF. For the CDR3, the DNA is TGTGCCAGCAGCCCGGGGGTCCCCAGTTTTGGCGAGCAGTACTTC.

The V call is TRBV30, the J call TRBJ1-6; no clear D. CDR1 and CDR2 from the germline V gene are GTSNPN and SVGIG (reference sequence). V was trimmed by 4 bases and J by 10 bases, leaving 17 bases between them. There are 14 residues in the CDR3. CDR3 sequence (DNA): TGTGCCTGGACTTATTCCGGGAACGGATCACCCCTCCACTTT. Amino acid sequence: CAWTYSGNGSPLHF.